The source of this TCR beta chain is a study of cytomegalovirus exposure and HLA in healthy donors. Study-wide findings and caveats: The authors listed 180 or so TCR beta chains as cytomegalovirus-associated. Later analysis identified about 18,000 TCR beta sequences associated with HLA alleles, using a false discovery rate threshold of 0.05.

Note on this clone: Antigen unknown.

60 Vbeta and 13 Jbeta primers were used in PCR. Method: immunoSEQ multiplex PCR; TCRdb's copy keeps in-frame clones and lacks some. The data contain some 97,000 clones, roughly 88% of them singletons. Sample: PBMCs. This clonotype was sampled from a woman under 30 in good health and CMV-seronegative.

The CDR3 loop is CASSSTADYGYTF. The DNA of the CDR3 is TGCGCCAGCAGCTCGACAGCAGACTATGGCTACACCTTC. The chain has TRBV5-1 and TRBJ1-2, with D possibly TRBD1 on 5 matching bases. CDR3 size: 13 residues. CDR1 SGHRS and CDR2 YFSETQ come from the germline V gene. The V gene lost 3 bases and the J gene lost 3 bases, with 9 bases spanning the gap.